This T cell receptor beta chain was profiled in a study of cytomegalovirus exposure and HLA in healthy donors. Turning to the study itself: Tens of millions of unique TCR sequences came from HLA-typed donors in an early release.

A multiplex PCR was run with 60 Vbeta primers and 13 Jbeta primers. Method: immunoSEQ multiplex PCR; TCRdb's copy keeps in-frame clones and lacks some. The data hold just over 95,000 clones, with roughly four fifths observed a single time. General study findings and limits: CMV serostatus was the only recorded immune exposure for donors.

Germline V gives CDR1 SGHRS, CDR2 YFSETQ. The CDR3 runs to 14 residues. V was pared by 0 bases and J by 8 bases, with 14 bases between. A single count supports this clone. No antigen is known for it. Sequencing was done on a sample of PBMCs. The sequence came from a human donor in good health. The V call is TRBV5-1, the J call TRBJ1-2; TRBD1 is a possible D gene (6 bases). The CDR3 DNA is TGCGCCAGCAGCTTGGCAGGGACAAGCGCCGGCTACACCTTC. It specifies CASSLAGTSAGYTF.